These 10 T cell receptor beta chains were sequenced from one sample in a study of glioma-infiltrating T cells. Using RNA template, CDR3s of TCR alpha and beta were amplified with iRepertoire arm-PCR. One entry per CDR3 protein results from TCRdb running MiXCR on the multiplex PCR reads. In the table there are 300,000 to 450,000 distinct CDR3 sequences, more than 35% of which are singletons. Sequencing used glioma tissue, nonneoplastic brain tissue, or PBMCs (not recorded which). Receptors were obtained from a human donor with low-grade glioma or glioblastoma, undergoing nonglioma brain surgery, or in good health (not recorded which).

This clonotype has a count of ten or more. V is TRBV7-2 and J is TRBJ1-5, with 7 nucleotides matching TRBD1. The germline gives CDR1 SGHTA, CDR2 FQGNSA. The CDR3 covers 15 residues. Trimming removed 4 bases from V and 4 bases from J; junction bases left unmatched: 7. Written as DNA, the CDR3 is TGTGCCAGCAGCTGGACAGGTGATTGGAATCAGCCCCAGCATTTT. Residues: CASSWTGDWNQPQHF. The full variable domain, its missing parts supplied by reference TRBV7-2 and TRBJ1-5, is GAGVSQSPSNKVTEKGKDVELRCDPISGHTALYWYRQSLGQGLEFLIYFQGNSAPDKSGLPSDRFSAERTGGSVSTLTIQRTQQEDSAVYLCASSWTGDWNQPQHFGDGTRLSIL.

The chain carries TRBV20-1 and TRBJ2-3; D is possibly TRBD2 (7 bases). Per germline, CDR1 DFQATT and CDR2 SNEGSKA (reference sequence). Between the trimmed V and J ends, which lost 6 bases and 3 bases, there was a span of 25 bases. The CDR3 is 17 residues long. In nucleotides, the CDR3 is TGCAGTGCCACGGACTACCCGGGGGGCCCGACTACAGATACGCAGTATTTT. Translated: CSATDYPGGPTTDTQYF.

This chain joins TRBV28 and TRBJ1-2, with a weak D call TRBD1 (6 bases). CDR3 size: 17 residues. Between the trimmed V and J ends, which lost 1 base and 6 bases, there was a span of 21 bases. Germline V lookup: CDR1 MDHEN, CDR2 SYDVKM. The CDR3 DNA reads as TGTGCCAGCAGTTTATTTAGGGGGGGCGTCTTCCAAAATGGCTACACCTTC. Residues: CASSLFRGGVFQNGYTF.

CDR3 residues: CASSPGHPAKNIQYF. Here the CDR3 DNA reads TGTGCCAGCAGCCCGGGACACCCAGCCAAAAACATTCAGTACTTC. The rearrangement links TRBV9 to TRBJ2-4, with D maybe TRBD1 (6 bases). This CDR3 contains 15 residues. V was cut by 4 bases and J by 0 bases, with 11 bases left in between. CDR1 and CDR2 from the germline V gene are SGDLS and YYNGEE.

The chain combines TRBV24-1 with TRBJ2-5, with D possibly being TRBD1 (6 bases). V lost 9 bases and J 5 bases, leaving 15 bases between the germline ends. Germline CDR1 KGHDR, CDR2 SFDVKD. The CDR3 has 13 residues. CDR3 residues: CATEEQGTETQYF. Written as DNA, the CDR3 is TGTGCCACCGAGGAACAGGGTACGGAGACCCAGTACTTC.

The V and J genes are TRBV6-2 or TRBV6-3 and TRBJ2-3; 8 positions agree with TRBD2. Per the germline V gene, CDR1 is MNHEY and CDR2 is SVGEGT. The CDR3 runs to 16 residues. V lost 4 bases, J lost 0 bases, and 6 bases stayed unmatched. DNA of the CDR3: TGTGCCAGCAGTTTTGGACTAGCAGTTAGCACAGATACGCAGTATTTT. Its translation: CASSFGLAVSTDTQYF.

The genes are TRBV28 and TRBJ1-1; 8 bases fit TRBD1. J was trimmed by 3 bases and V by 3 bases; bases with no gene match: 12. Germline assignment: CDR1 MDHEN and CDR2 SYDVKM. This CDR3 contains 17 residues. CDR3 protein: CASSLLTPGGEDTEAFF. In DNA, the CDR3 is TGTGCCAGCAGTTTGCTTACCCCAGGGGGCGAGGACACTGAAGCTTTCTTT.

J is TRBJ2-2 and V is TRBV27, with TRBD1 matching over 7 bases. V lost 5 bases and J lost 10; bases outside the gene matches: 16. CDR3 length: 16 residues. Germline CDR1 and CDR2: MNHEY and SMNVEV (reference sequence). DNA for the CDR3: TGTGCCAGCAGTCGACCAGCCGGGACAGCTTACCCGGAGCTGTTTTTT. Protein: CASSRPAGTAYPELFF.

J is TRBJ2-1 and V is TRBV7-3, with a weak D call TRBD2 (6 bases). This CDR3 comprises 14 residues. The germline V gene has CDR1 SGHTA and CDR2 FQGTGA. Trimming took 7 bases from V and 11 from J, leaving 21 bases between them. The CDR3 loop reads CASTRHPLARQQFF. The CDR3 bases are TGTGCCAGCACCCGCCATCCCCTAGCGAGGCAGCAGTTCTTC.

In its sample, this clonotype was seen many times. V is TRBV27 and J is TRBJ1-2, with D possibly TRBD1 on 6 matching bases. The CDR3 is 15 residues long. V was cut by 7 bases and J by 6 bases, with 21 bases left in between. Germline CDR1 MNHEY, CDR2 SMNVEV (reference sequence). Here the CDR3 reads CASTDRGDNFHGYTF. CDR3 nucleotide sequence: TGTGCCAGCACCGACCGGGGGGACAATTTCCATGGCTACACCTTC.